This T cell receptor (beta chain) was captured in a study of T cell clonotyping in hematopoietic cell transplantation. The table came from immunoSEQ multiplex PCR; TCRdb's copy has only in-frame clones and leaves some out. Of some 29,000 clones in the sample, about 93% were seen once. Study-wide points: Broader posttransplant TCR repertoire diversity was predicted by graft donor and pretransplant recipient Inverse Simpson Index values. After transplant, recipient diversity fell while pathologically expanded clonotypes grew through day 180. At the given depth, recipient repertoires were over 97% de novo clonotypes.

Trimming stripped 4 bases from V and 2 bases from J, with 18 bases between. Germline V lookup: CDR1 PRHDT, CDR2 FYEKMQ (reference sequence). This CDR3 has 16 amino acids. Recipients were bled about 28 days pretransplant and at posttransplant days 30, 100, 180. About this clone itself: Its cognate antigen is unknown.

The sequencing here drew on PBMCs, taken 100 days after allogeneic stem cell transplant. This chain links TRBV13 with TRBJ2-7; the D gene is possibly TRBD1 (5 bases). The receptor was isolated from a female patient in her forties or fifties who had an allogeneic stem cell transplant from a related donor, so the T cells may come from the graft donor. Some clones in this sample may be carry-over from other donors' samples. The CDR3 here is CASSSGHSLPTYEQYF. The CDR3 region has the DNA TGTGCCAGCAGCTCTGGACATTCCCTCCCTACCTACGAGCAGTACTTC. Together with reference TRBV13 and TRBJ2-7, the CDR3 gives the full variable domain: AAGVIQSPRHLIKEKRETATLKCYPIPRHDTVYWYQQGPGQDPQFLISFYEKMQSDKGSIPDRFSAQQFSDYHSELNMSSLELGDSALYFCASSSGHSLPTYEQYFGPGTRLTVT.